A selection of T cell receptor beta chains follows, all from one sample in a study of blood T cell repertoires in COVID-19. Produced via immunoSEQ multiplex PCR; TCRdb's table is partial and in-frame only. The sample holds nearly 250,000 clones, 80% to 90% seen once. What was sequenced was PBMCs or T cells enriched from blood (not recorded which). The origin of the receptors is a man aged 50 or older who had been exposed to COVID-19. Each CDR3 is given with its conserved first and last residue. D genes are given only for firm matches. Not all rows give a size; the values are once, few, many and, for expanded clones, a class.

D gene: TRBD2; clone size: .; CDR3 length: 13; J gene: TRBJ2-3; V gene: TRBV12-3/TRBV12-4; CDR3 DNA: TGTGCCAGCAGTAACGCGGGAGGGGATACGCAGTATTTT; CDR3 protein: CASSNAGGDTQYF
D gene: TRBD1; clone size: .; CDR3 length: 16; J gene: TRBJ1-6; V gene: TRBV11-1; CDR3 DNA: TGTGCCAGCAGCTTAGGAAGGGGGCAAGATAATTCACCCCTCCACTTT; CDR3 protein: CASSLGRGQDNSPLHF
D gene: .; clone size: many; CDR3 length: 13; J gene: TRBJ1-5; V gene: TRBV6-5; CDR3 DNA: TGTGCCAGTAGAATGTTCGGAGGTCAGCCCCAGCATTTT; CDR3 protein: CASRMFGGQPQHF
D gene: .; clone size: .; CDR3 length: 18; J gene: TRBJ2-1; V gene: TRBV15; CDR3 DNA: TGTGCCACCAGCAGAGATCTCCTAACAGCCTTCAACTACAATGAGCAGTTCTTC; CDR3 protein: CATSRDLLTAFNYNEQFF
D gene: .; clone size: .; CDR3 length: 14; J gene: TRBJ2-3; V gene: TRBV28; CDR3 DNA: TGTGCCAGCAGTTTGGGCCCCGCGCCAGATACGCAGTATTTT; CDR3 protein: CASSLGPAPDTQYF
D gene: TRBD1; clone size: .; CDR3 length: 16; J gene: TRBJ2-7; V gene: TRBV28; CDR3 DNA: TGTGCCAGCAGTACCCGACAGGGGCTGAACCTTTACGAGCAGTACTTC; CDR3 protein: CASSTRQGLNLYEQYF
D gene: .; clone size: once; CDR3 length: 15; J gene: TRBJ2-3; V gene: TRBV7-3; CDR3 DNA: TGTGCCAGCAGCTTAACGGGCATAAGCACAGATACGCAGTATTTT; CDR3 protein: CASSLTGISTDTQYF
D gene: TRBD2; clone size: .; CDR3 length: 14; J gene: TRBJ2-5; V gene: TRBV5-4; CDR3 DNA: TGTGCCAGCAGTAGCCTAGCGGCACAAGAGACCCAGTACTTC; CDR3 protein: CASSSLAAQETQYF
D gene: .; clone size: .; CDR3 length: 12; J gene: TRBJ1-3; V gene: TRBV19; CDR3 DNA: TGTGCCAGTAGTACCCCAGGAAACACCATATATTTT; CDR3 protein: CASSTPGNTIYF
D gene: .; clone size: .; CDR3 length: 12; J gene: TRBJ1-6; V gene: TRBV7-9; CDR3 DNA: TGTGCCAGCAGCTCCGTAAATTCACCCCTCCACTTT; CDR3 protein: CASSSVNSPLHF
D gene: TRBD1; clone size: .; CDR3 length: 16; J gene: TRBJ2-1; V gene: TRBV11-3; CDR3 DNA: TGTGCCAGCAGCATGGGTGGGGACAGGGGCTACAATGAGCAGTTCTTC; CDR3 protein: CASSMGGDRGYNEQFF
D gene: .; clone size: .; CDR3 length: 12; J gene: TRBJ1-1; V gene: TRBV11-2; CDR3 DNA: TGTGCCAGCAGCCCCGTCCACACTGAAGCTTTCTTT; CDR3 protein: CASSPVHTEAFF
D gene: .; clone size: .; CDR3 length: 14; J gene: TRBJ1-3; V gene: TRBV24-1; CDR3 DNA: TGTGCCACCAGTGCTCCCGGGGAGTCAAACACCATATATTTT; CDR3 protein: CATSAPGESNTIYF
D gene: TRBD1; clone size: .; CDR3 length: 15; J gene: TRBJ2-3; V gene: TRBV19; CDR3 DNA: TGTGCCAGCCGCCCGACAGGGGAAAGCACAGATACGCAGTATTTT; CDR3 protein: CASRPTGESTDTQYF
D gene: TRBD1; clone size: .; CDR3 length: 15; J gene: TRBJ2-3; V gene: TRBV2; CDR3 DNA: TGTGCCAGCGGGTACGACAGGGGGGGCGCAGATACGCAGTATTTT; CDR3 protein: CASGYDRGGADTQYF
D gene: TRBD1; clone size: .; CDR3 length: 15; J gene: TRBJ1-2; V gene: TRBV19; CDR3 DNA: TGTGCCAGTAGTATAGCGGGCAGGGGGTTCTATGGCTACACCTTC; CDR3 protein: CASSIAGRGFYGYTF
D gene: .; clone size: .; CDR3 length: 14; J gene: TRBJ1-4; V gene: TRBV10-3; CDR3 DNA: TGTGCCATCAGTGACGAGGGTTCTCGGGAAAAACTGTTTTTT; CDR3 protein: CAISDEGSREKLFF
D gene: .; clone size: .; CDR3 length: 14; J gene: TRBJ1-6; V gene: TRBV19; CDR3 DNA: TGTGCCAGTAGTATCGGAGGATTCTTTTCACCCCTCCACTTT; CDR3 protein: CASSIGGFFSPLHF
D gene: TRBD1; clone size: .; CDR3 length: 15; J gene: TRBJ2-3; V gene: TRBV4-1; CDR3 DNA: TGCGCCAGCACGAGATCGGGACAGATAACAGATACGCAGTATTTT; CDR3 protein: CASTRSGQITDTQYF
D gene: TRBD2; clone size: .; CDR3 length: 17; J gene: TRBJ2-5; V gene: TRBV28; CDR3 DNA: TGTGCCAGCAGTTTGGGAGGTCGGGCGGGAGAATCAGAGACCCAGTACTTC; CDR3 protein: CASSLGGRAGESETQYF
D gene: .; clone size: .; CDR3 length: 15; J gene: TRBJ1-4; V gene: TRBV10-1; CDR3 DNA: TGCGCCAGCAGTGAGTCGCGGGATATTAATGAAAAACTGTTTTTT; CDR3 protein: CASSESRDINEKLFF
D gene: TRBD1; clone size: .; CDR3 length: 15; J gene: TRBJ2-5; V gene: TRBV5-1; CDR3 DNA: TGCGCCAGCAGCACTGGACAGGGCCTCTCTGAGACCCAGTACTTC; CDR3 protein: CASSTGQGLSETQYF
D gene: TRBD1; clone size: .; CDR3 length: 16; J gene: TRBJ2-1; V gene: TRBV18; CDR3 DNA: TGTGCCAGCTCATTATTAGGGACAGGGGGTTTGGATGAGCAGTTCTTC; CDR3 protein: CASSLLGTGGLDEQFF
D gene: .; clone size: .; CDR3 length: 14; J gene: TRBJ1-5; V gene: TRBV28; CDR3 DNA: TGTGCCAGCAGTTCGGGGGGTAGCAATCAGCCCCAGCATTTT; CDR3 protein: CASSSGGSNQPQHF
D gene: .; clone size: .; CDR3 length: 15; J gene: TRBJ1-5; V gene: TRBV18; CDR3 DNA: TGTGCCAGCTCACCAGGAGGGGTGAGCAATCAGCCCCAGCATTTT; CDR3 protein: CASSPGGVSNQPQHF
D gene: .; clone size: .; CDR3 length: 15; J gene: TRBJ2-1; V gene: TRBV10-3; CDR3 DNA: TGTGCCATCACCCCGGTCGAGGGCTCCTACAATGAGCAGTTCTTC; CDR3 protein: CAITPVEGSYNEQFF
D gene: TRBD1; clone size: .; CDR3 length: 16; J gene: TRBJ2-5; V gene: TRBV24-1; CDR3 DNA: TGTGCCACCAGTGACTGGGGACAGGGGTACCAAGAGACCCAGTACTTC; CDR3 protein: CATSDWGQGYQETQYF
D gene: .; clone size: .; CDR3 length: 14; J gene: TRBJ1-1; V gene: TRBV12-5; CDR3 DNA: TGTGCTAGTGGACCGACCCCAGGGTTTAGTGAAGCTTTCTTT; CDR3 protein: CASGPTPGFSEAFF
D gene: .; clone size: .; CDR3 length: 12; J gene: TRBJ2-1; V gene: TRBV10-3; CDR3 DNA: TGTGCCATCAGTGAGGTAGATAATGAGCAGTTCTTC; CDR3 protein: CAISEVDNEQFF
D gene: TRBD1; clone size: .; CDR3 length: 15; J gene: TRBJ1-4; V gene: TRBV7-8; CDR3 DNA: TGTGCCAGCAGTTACACAGGGGTTCCTAATGAAAAACTGTTTTTT; CDR3 protein: CASSYTGVPNEKLFF
D gene: TRBD2; clone size: .; CDR3 length: 16; J gene: TRBJ2-3; V gene: TRBV5-4; CDR3 DNA: TGTGCCAGCAGCTTTCGACTAGCGGGAGTCACAGATACGCAGTATTTT; CDR3 protein: CASSFRLAGVTDTQYF
D gene: TRBD1; clone size: .; CDR3 length: 14; J gene: TRBJ2-3; V gene: TRBV20-1; CDR3 DNA: TGCAGTGCTAGTCAGGGGGATGGTACAGATACGCAGTATTTT; CDR3 protein: CSASQGDGTDTQYF
D gene: TRBD2; clone size: .; CDR3 length: 16; J gene: TRBJ2-1; V gene: TRBV19; CDR3 DNA: TGTGCCAGTAGTCCCCCGGGACTAGCGGGAACAAATGAGCAGTTCTTC; CDR3 protein: CASSPPGLAGTNEQFF
D gene: .; clone size: .; CDR3 length: 13; J gene: TRBJ1-1; V gene: TRBV18; CDR3 DNA: TGTGCCAGCTCACCAACGGAGCACACTGAAGCTTTCTTT; CDR3 protein: CASSPTEHTEAFF
D gene: TRBD2; clone size: once; CDR3 length: 22; J gene: TRBJ2-1; V gene: TRBV14; CDR3 DNA: TGTGCCAGCAGCCAAGAGTCGTCTTGGGGGACTAGCGGGCCCCGCTCCTACAATGAGCAGTTCTTC; CDR3 protein: CASSQESSWGTSGPRSYNEQFF
D gene: .; clone size: .; CDR3 length: 16; J gene: TRBJ1-1; V gene: TRBV19; CDR3 DNA: TGTGCCAGTAGTATTATCGGGACCGGGGGGTTCGCTGAAGCTTTCTTT; CDR3 protein: CASSIIGTGGFAEAFF
D gene: .; clone size: .; CDR3 length: 16; J gene: TRBJ1-2; V gene: TRBV30; CDR3 DNA: TGTGCCTGGAGGATAAAGGGTAAAGGGAGAGACTATGGCTACACCTTC; CDR3 protein: CAWRIKGKGRDYGYTF
D gene: TRBD1; clone size: .; CDR3 length: 14; J gene: TRBJ1-1; V gene: TRBV3-1/TRBV3-2; CDR3 DNA: TGTGCCAGCAGCCAAGGGGACAGGGGAGGTGAAGCTTTCTTT; CDR3 protein: CASSQGDRGGEAFF
D gene: .; clone size: few; CDR3 length: 13; J gene: TRBJ1-6; V gene: TRBV6-5; CDR3 DNA: TGTGCCATACAAAGCTCCTATAATTCACCCCTCCACTTT; CDR3 protein: CAIQSSYNSPLHF
D gene: TRBD2; clone size: .; CDR3 length: 16; J gene: TRBJ2-5; V gene: TRBV19; CDR3 DNA: TGTGCCAGTAGCAAAGGACTAGCGGGGGGTCAAGAGACCCAGTACTTC; CDR3 protein: CASSKGLAGGQETQYF
D gene: TRBD1; clone size: .; CDR3 length: 15; J gene: TRBJ1-3; V gene: TRBV5-1; CDR3 DNA: TGCGCCAGCAGCTTGGTACAGGGGGCTGGTGACACCATATATTTT; CDR3 protein: CASSLVQGAGDTIYF
D gene: TRBD1; clone size: .; CDR3 length: 17; J gene: TRBJ1-5; V gene: TRBV4-1; CDR3 DNA: TGCGCCAGCAGCCAAGATCCCTCCGGGACAGCCTGGCAGCCCCAGCATTTT; CDR3 protein: CASSQDPSGTAWQPQHF
D gene: TRBD2; clone size: .; CDR3 length: 17; J gene: TRBJ2-7; V gene: TRBV25-1; CDR3 DNA: TGTGCCAGCAGTGAACCGACTAGCGGGGGGGCTTTCTACGAGCAGTACTTC; CDR3 protein: CASSEPTSGGAFYEQYF
D gene: TRBD1; clone size: .; CDR3 length: 15; J gene: TRBJ1-4; V gene: TRBV18; CDR3 DNA: TGTGCCAGCTCACCACGGAACAGGGGAGAGGAAAAACTGTTTTTT; CDR3 protein: CASSPRNRGEEKLFF
D gene: TRBD1; clone size: .; CDR3 length: 14; J gene: TRBJ1-5; V gene: TRBV28; CDR3 DNA: TGTGCCAGCAGTTCGGGACAGGCGCATCAGCCCCAGCATTTT; CDR3 protein: CASSSGQAHQPQHF
D gene: .; clone size: .; CDR3 length: 15; J gene: TRBJ2-7; V gene: TRBV5-6; CDR3 DNA: TGTGCCAGCAGCCTCCCGAGGGTCGGCTCCTACGAGCAGTACTTC; CDR3 protein: CASSLPRVGSYEQYF
D gene: .; clone size: .; CDR3 length: 14; J gene: TRBJ1-1; V gene: TRBV7-9; CDR3 DNA: TGTGCCAGCAGCTCGGGCTTCCAGGGGACTGAAGCTTTCTTT; CDR3 protein: CASSSGFQGTEAFF
D gene: .; clone size: .; CDR3 length: 15; J gene: TRBJ2-7; V gene: TRBV11-2; CDR3 DNA: TGTGCCAGCAGCTCACAGGGCGCGCTAATCTACGAGCAGTACTTC; CDR3 protein: CASSSQGALIYEQYF
D gene: .; clone size: .; CDR3 length: 14; J gene: TRBJ2-3; V gene: TRBV27; CDR3 DNA: TGTGCCAGCAGTTCACGGACTAGCACAGATACGCAGTATTTT; CDR3 protein: CASSSRTSTDTQYF
D gene: TRBD2; clone size: .; CDR3 length: 17; J gene: TRBJ2-1; V gene: TRBV4-2; CDR3 DNA: TGTGCCAGCAGCCAAGGGGTAACCGGGGGGGTACTCTATGAGCAGTTCTTC; CDR3 protein: CASSQGVTGGVLYEQFF
D gene: .; clone size: .; CDR3 length: 15; J gene: TRBJ1-1; V gene: TRBV28; CDR3 DNA: TGTGCCAGCAGTTTAGCCCAGGGATTTTCATCTGAAGCTTTCTTT; CDR3 protein: CASSLAQGFSSEAFF
D gene: TRBD1; clone size: .; CDR3 length: 16; J gene: TRBJ1-4; V gene: TRBV7-9; CDR3 DNA: TGTGCCAGCAGCTTCGGGACAGGGGTATCTGGTGAAAAACTGTTTTTT; CDR3 protein: CASSFGTGVSGEKLFF
D gene: TRBD1; clone size: .; CDR3 length: 16; J gene: TRBJ1-6; V gene: TRBV19; CDR3 DNA: TGTGCCAGTAGTACGGGACAGGGCGTCGTTGTTTCACCCCTCCACTTT; CDR3 protein: CASSTGQGVVVSPLHF